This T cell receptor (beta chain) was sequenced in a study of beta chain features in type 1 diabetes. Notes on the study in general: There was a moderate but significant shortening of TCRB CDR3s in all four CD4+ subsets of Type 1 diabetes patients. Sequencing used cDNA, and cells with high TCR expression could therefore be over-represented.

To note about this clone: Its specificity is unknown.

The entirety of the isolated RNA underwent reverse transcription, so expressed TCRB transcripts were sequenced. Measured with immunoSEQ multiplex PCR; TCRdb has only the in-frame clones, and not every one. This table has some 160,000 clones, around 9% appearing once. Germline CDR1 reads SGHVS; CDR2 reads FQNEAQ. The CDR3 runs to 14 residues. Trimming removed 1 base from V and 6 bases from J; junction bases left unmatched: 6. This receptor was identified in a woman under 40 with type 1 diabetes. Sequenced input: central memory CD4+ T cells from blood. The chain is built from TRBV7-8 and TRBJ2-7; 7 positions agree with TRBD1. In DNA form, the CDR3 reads TGTGCCAGCAGCTTAGGAGGGGGCGCGGGCGAGCAGTACTTC. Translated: CASSLGGGAGEQYF. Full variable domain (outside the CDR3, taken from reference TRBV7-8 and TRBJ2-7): GAGVSQSPRYKVAKRGQDVALRCDPISGHVSLFWYQQALGQGPEFLTYFQNEAQLDKSGLPSDRFFAERPEGSVSTLKIQRTQQEDSAVYLCASSLGGGAGEQYFGPGTRLTVT.